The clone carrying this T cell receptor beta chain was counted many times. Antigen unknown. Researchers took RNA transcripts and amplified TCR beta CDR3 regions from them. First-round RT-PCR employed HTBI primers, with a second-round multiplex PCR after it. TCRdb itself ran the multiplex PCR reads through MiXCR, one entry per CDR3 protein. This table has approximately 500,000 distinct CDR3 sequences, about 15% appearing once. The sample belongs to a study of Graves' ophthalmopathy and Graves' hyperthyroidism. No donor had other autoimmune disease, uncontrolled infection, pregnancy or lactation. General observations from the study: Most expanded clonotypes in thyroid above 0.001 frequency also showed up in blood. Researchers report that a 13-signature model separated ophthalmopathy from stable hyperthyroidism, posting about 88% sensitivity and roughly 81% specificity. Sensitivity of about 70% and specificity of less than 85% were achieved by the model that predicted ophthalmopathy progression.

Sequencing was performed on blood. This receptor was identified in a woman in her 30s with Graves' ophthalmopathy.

The CDR3 bases are TGCGCCAGCAGCTTGGCGGCAGGGCCTGAAGCTTTCTTT. This encodes CASSLAAGPEAFF. The rearrangement links TRBV5-1 to TRBJ1-1; D is possibly TRBD1 (5 bases). There are 13 residues in the CDR3. Between the trimmed V and J ends, which lost 0 bases and 6 bases, there was a span of 9 bases. CDR1 and CDR2 (germline): SGHRS, YFSETQ.